These 21 T cell receptor beta chains were sequenced from one sample in a study of technical replicates of blood from a few donors. Clones were sequenced by immunoSEQ multiplex PCR, and TCRdb holds only the in-frame ones, with some missing. The table has over 55,000 clones, 91% seen once. The sequencing input was PBMCs. These receptors were collected from a human donor in good health. Some clones in this sample may be carry-over from other donors' samples.

The chain uses TRBV30 and TRBJ1-5; TRBD1 is a possible D gene (5 bases). Between the trimmed V and J ends, which lost 5 bases and 6 bases, there was a span of 14 bases. The CDR3 extends over 13 amino acids. In germline, CDR1 is GTSNPN, CDR2 SVGIG (reference sequence). The CDR3 DNA is TGTGCCTGGGACTCAGGGTCCGGTCAGCCCCAGCATTTT. Its protein is CAWDSGSGQPQHF.

The chain joins TRBV7-2 to TRBJ1-1; possible D gene TRBD1, 5 bases. Germline V lookup: CDR1 SGHTA, CDR2 FQGNSA. Trimming removed 3 bases from V and 0 bases from J, with 5 bases in between. The CDR3 is 13 amino acids. The CDR3 is CASSFRVNTEAFF. DNA for the CDR3: TGTGCCAGCAGCTTCAGGGTGAACACTGAAGCTTTCTTT.

This chain connects TRBV7-2 to TRBJ2-1; D uncertain. Germline CDR1 and CDR2: SGHTA and FQGNSA. The CDR3 loop spans 13 amino acids. V was cut by 2 bases and J by 4 bases, with 6 bases left in between. The CDR3 DNA sequence: TGTGCCAGCAGCTTAAAACGGTACAATGAGCAGTTCTTC. Translating gives CASSLKRYNEQFF.

This clone was counted between two and nine times. J is TRBJ2-5 and V is TRBV7-9; TRBD2 is a possible D gene (6 bases). The CDR3 is 13 amino acids. Germline CDR1 reads SEHNR; CDR2 reads FQNEAQ (reference sequence). V was shortened by 6 bases and J by 7 bases, with 15 bases between the two germline ends. The CDR3 spells CASSSWRDGTQYF. In DNA, the CDR3 is TGTGCCAGCAGTTCCTGGCGGGACGGGACCCAGTACTTC.

The V call is TRBV29-1, the J call TRBJ1-2; the D gene is possibly TRBD1 (6 bases). The V end was cut by 6 bases, the J end by 3 bases, with 11 bases between. Germline V CDR1 and CDR2: SQVTM, ANQGSEA. The CDR3 runs 12 residues. CDR3 amino acids: CSVKQGDYGYTF. CDR3 coding DNA: TGCAGCGTCAAACAGGGTGACTATGGCTACACCTTC.

V is TRBV6-1 and J is TRBJ2-7, with 10 bases aligning to TRBD2. Germline lookup yields CDR1 MNHNS and CDR2 SASEGT. Trimming cost V 2 bases and J 6 bases; bases outside gene matches: 7. The CDR3 runs to 15 residues. The CDR3 coding sequence is TGTGCCAGCAGTGAAAGGCTAGCGGGAGCTTCCGAGCAGTACTTC. It codes for CASSERLAGASEQYF.

V is TRBV20-1 and J is TRBJ1-2; maybe TRBD1 (5 bases). The CDR3 contains 11 residues. Trimming shortened V by 2 bases and J by 8 bases, and 9 bases separated the two germline ends. Germline values: CDR1 DFQATT, CDR2 SNEGSKA (reference sequence). This CDR3 is CSARRQMGYTF. The CDR3 nucleotides read TGCAGTGCTAGAAGACAGATGGGCTACACCTTC.

As regards this clone: One end of the junction fails to match germline, which may point to a read error. The chain has TRBV7-2 and TRBJ1-2; 7 positions match TRBD1. Germline V CDR1 and CDR2: SGHTA, FQGNSA. CDR3 length: 14 amino acids. CDR3 coding DNA: TGTGCCACCAGCGGACAGGTGTCGGGGTATGGCTACACCTTC. Its translation is CATSGQVSGYGYTF.

This sequence joins TRBV7-6 and TRBJ2-3; 11 bases fit TRBD2. The CDR3 loop spans 14 amino acids. The V and J ends lost 6 bases and 4 bases, in that order; junction bases with no gene match: 3. Germline V gives CDR1 SGHVS, CDR2 FNYEAQ. This CDR3 reads CASRLAGVSDTQYF. The CDR3 DNA reads TGTGCCAGCAGACTAGCGGGAGTTTCAGATACGCAGTATTTT. Full variable domain (outside the CDR3, taken from reference TRBV7-6 and TRBJ2-3): GAGVSQSPRYKVTKRGQDVALRCDPISGHVSLYWYRQALGQGPEFLTYFNYEAQQDKSGLPNDRFSAERPEGSISTLTIQRTEQRDSAMYRCASRLAGVSDTQYFGPGTRLTVL.

The rearrangement links TRBV29-1 to TRBJ1-4; D unclear. V was cut by 4 bases and J by 3 bases, with 9 bases left in between. This CDR3 is built from 13 residues. The germline CDR1 and CDR2 sequences are SQVTM and ANQGSEA. The CDR3 reads CSVGGGSNEKLFF. DNA for the CDR3: TGCAGCGTTGGAGGAGGGTCTAATGAAAAACTGTTTTTT.

The V and J genes are TRBV19 and TRBJ1-5, with a tentative D call TRBD1 (5 bases). Trimming removed 2 bases at V and 0 bases at J, with 17 bases between. Germline lookup yields CDR1 LNHDA and CDR2 SQIVND (reference sequence). The CDR3 consists of 18 residues. In DNA, the CDR3 is TGTGCCAGTAGTATATCCCTCCGACAGCAATATAGCAATCAGCCCCAGCATTTT. This gives the protein CASSISLRQQYSNQPQHF.

V and J are TRBV7-9 and TRBJ2-3; a possible D gene is TRBD2 (6 bases). V was pared by 5 bases and J by 5 bases, with 11 bases between. Germline V lookup: CDR1 SEHNR, CDR2 FQNEAQ (reference sequence). This CDR3 comprises 13 residues. CDR3 nucleotides: TGTGCCAGCAGCCCCTCGACTAGAGATACGCAGTATTTT. This gives the protein CASSPSTRDTQYF.

This clone was recorded only once. This chain joins TRBV4-1 and TRBJ2-3; 9 bases match TRBD2. This CDR3 is 16 amino acids long. The germline gives CDR1 MGHRA, CDR2 YSYEKL. V lost 5 bases, J lost 0 bases, and 6 bases stayed unmatched. The CDR3 DNA follows: TGCGCCAGCAGCAAAGGGACTAGCACTAGCACAGATACGCAGTATTTT. Protein sequence: CASSKGTSTSTDTQYF.

J is TRBJ1-2 and V is TRBV6-1; 7 nucleotides agree with TRBD1. The germline V gene has CDR1 MNHNS and CDR2 SASEGT. V shed 4 bases, J shed 6 bases, and the junction held 11 bases outside the gene matches. The CDR3 is 15 amino acids. CDR3 nucleotides: TGTGCCAGCAGTGCTGAAGGGGGCAGGGCACATGGCTACACCTTC. It translates to CASSAEGGRAHGYTF.

The V call is TRBV7-3, the J call TRBJ1-2; 8 bases agree with TRBD1. The V segment lost 5 bases and the J segment 8 bases; nucleotides outside the gene matches: 4. CDR3 length: 12 amino acids. Germline CDR1 SGHTA, CDR2 FQGTGA. CDR3 sequence (DNA): TGTGCCAGCAGCCCCGGACAGGGCGGCTACACCTTC. Translated, it gives CASSPGQGGYTF.

This chain connects TRBV4-2 to TRBJ2-7, with TRBD1 identical over 7 bases. J was trimmed by 2 bases and V by 4 bases; bases with no gene match: 5. This CDR3 comprises 14 residues. The V gene's germline CDR1 is LGHNA and CDR2 YNFKEQ. CDR3 sequence (DNA): TGTGCCAGCAGCCCTCCTGGGACAGCCTACGAGCAGTACTTC. Translation: CASSPPGTAYEQYF.

The chain recombines TRBV30 with TRBJ2-1, with D perhaps matching TRBD2 (5 bases). CDR3 length equals 16 residues. Germline CDR1 is GTSNPN and CDR2 is SVGIG (reference sequence). Trimming stripped 0 bases from V and 2 bases from J, with 14 bases between. The CDR3 nucleotides read TGTGCCTGGAGTGTAGGAGCGGTCCCGGCCTACAATGAGCAGTTCTTC. Encoded protein: CAWSVGAVPAYNEQFF. The variable domain in full, completed from reference TRBV30 and TRBJ2-1, reads SQTIHQWPATLVQPVGSPLSLECTVEGTSNPNLYWYRQAAGRGLQLLFYSVGIGQISSEVPQNLSASRPQDRQFILSSKKLLLSDSGFYLCAWSVGAVPAYNEQFFGPGTRLTVL.

The CDR3 is CASSPMMRGLAGENEQFF. The CDR3 DNA sequence: TGTGCCAGCTCACCAATGATGCGGGGACTAGCGGGAGAAAATGAGCAGTTCTTC. This chain links TRBV18 with TRBJ2-1, with TRBD2 matching 14 bases. Trimming at V came to 2 bases and at J to 7 bases, leaving 10 bases not matched to a gene. The CDR3 is 18 amino acids. Looked up from germline, CDR1 is KGHSH and CDR2 is LQKENI.

This sequence joins TRBV5-8 and TRBJ1-5; 7 positions agree with TRBD1. CDR1 and CDR2 (germline): SGHTS, YDEGEE. J gave up 5 bases and V 5 bases, and 10 bases lay outside the gene matches. This CDR3 spans 15 amino acids. Here the CDR3 reads CASRQDDRDHQPQHF. The CDR3 DNA follows: TGTGCCAGCAGACAAGATGACAGGGACCATCAGCCCCAGCATTTT.

This clone was found once. The chain uses TRBV18 and TRBJ2-7; no reliable D call. The V and J ends lost 3 bases and 0 bases respectively, with 6 bases between them. Germline V gene lookup returns CDR1 KGHSH and CDR2 LQKENI. CDR3 length: 13 residues. The CDR3: CASSPTASYEQYF. The CDR3 nucleotides are TGTGCCAGCTCACCCACAGCCTCCTACGAGCAGTACTTC.

The chain carries TRBV7-8 and TRBJ1-5, with D unclear. The V gene lost 5 bases and the J gene lost 0 bases, with 11 bases spanning the gap. Germline loops: CDR1 SGHVS, CDR2 FQNEAQ. The CDR3 length is 15 residues. In DNA, the CDR3 is TGTGCCAGCAGCCTTGGTAGTAATAGCAATCAGCCCCAGCATTTT. Residues: CASSLGSNSNQPQHF.